The rows below give T cell receptor beta chains drawn from one sample of a study of CD8 T cells in ankylosing spondylitis. TCRdb re-derived calls from the 5' RACE reads in MiXCR, one entry per CDR3 protein. Altogether 400,000 or so distinct CDR3 sequences are present, approximately 26% being singletons, with the ten largest covering 0.89%. The specimen was blood, either unsorted or a sorted T cell fraction (not recorded which). The receptors were gathered from a male donor with ankylosing spondylitis. Both conserved end residues are part of each CDR3. The order of the fields is V gene, J gene, D gene, clone size, CDR3 DNA, CDR3 protein. The D gene is left open where the match is weak. Only part of the rows carry a size: once, few, many, or a class if the clone is expanded.

>TRBV5-1|TRBJ1-2|TRBD1|.
TGCGCCAGCAGCTCGGGACAGGTCCACGACTATGGCTACACCTTC
CASSSGQVHDYGYTF
>TRBV7-9|TRBJ1-4|.|.
TGTGCCAGCAGCCCCTATTCTGAAAAACTGTTTTTT
CASSPYSEKLFF
>TRBV10-3|TRBJ2-3|TRBD2|few
TGTGCCACGACGACTAGCGCAGTCACAGATACGCAGTATTTT
CATTTSAVTDTQYF
>TRBV20-1|TRBJ2-3|.|many
TGCAGTGCTAGGGGTTCGGAGCGAGTCACAGATACGCAGTATTTT
CSARGSERVTDTQYF
>TRBV5-1|TRBJ2-2|.|.
TGCGCCAGCAGCTTTCTGTGGGAAGAGAACACCGGGGAGCTGTTTTTT
CASSFLWEENTGELFF
>TRBV11-3|TRBJ2-1|TRBD2|.
TGTGCCAGCAGCTTAGAGGGACTAGATAACAATGAGCAGTTCTTC
CASSLEGLDNNEQFF
>TRBV3-1|TRBJ2-5|TRBD1|.
TGTGCCAGCAGCCTCCCCAGGGGGCAAGAGGAGACCCAGTACTTC
CASSLPRGQEETQYF
>TRBV11-2|TRBJ2-3|.|.
TGTGCCAGCAGCTCATTGGACCGGGACGGGCAGTATTTT
CASSSLDRDGQYF
>TRBV5-1|TRBJ2-1|.|.
TGCGCCAGCAGCTTGGTCGGACGGAGTTTCTACAATGAGCAGTTCTTC
CASSLVGRSFYNEQFF
>TRBV12-3/TRBV12-4|TRBJ2-5|TRBD2|.
TGTGCCAGCAGTTTAGAGGCGGGACTTTCGGGGGGGGAGACCCAGTACTTC
CASSLEAGLSGGETQYF
>TRBV7-8|TRBJ2-2|TRBD1|few
TGTGCCAGCAGCCTGACAGGGGTGAACACCGGGGAGCTGTTTTTT
CASSLTGVNTGELFF
>TRBV7-9|TRBJ2-3|TRBD1|.
TGTGCCAGCAGCTTATATGGGACAGGCACAGATACGCAGTATTTT
CASSLYGTGTDTQYF
>TRBV6-2/TRBV6-3|TRBJ2-5|TRBD2|few
TGTGCCAGCAGTACCCGGGGACTAGCGGGACGGGGAGAGACCCAGTACTTC
CASSTRGLAGRGETQYF
>TRBV29-1|TRBJ2-3|TRBD2|.
TGCAGCGTTGAAGATTCCCTAGCGGGAACAGATACGCAGTATTTT
CSVEDSLAGTDTQYF
>TRBV29-1|TRBJ2-4|.|many
TGCAGCGGCTCCCTCCCAGGGGGGCGCAAAAACATTCAGTACTTC
CSGSLPGGRKNIQYF
>TRBV7-2|TRBJ2-1|.|.
TGTGCCAGCAGCTTAGAATGGGTCGGGTACAATGAGCAGTTCTTC
CASSLEWVGYNEQFF
>TRBV7-2|TRBJ2-1|TRBD1|few
TGTGCCAGCAGCAAAGAAGGGGGCCCCTACAATGAGCAGTTCTTC
CASSKEGGPYNEQFF
>TRBV11-1|TRBJ1-2|.|.
TGTGCCAGCAGCTTAGGAGGGGCGAGTTATGGCTACACCTTC
CASSLGGASYGYTF
>TRBV5-1|TRBJ2-7|.|many
TGCGCCAGCAGCTTGGAGGGTTACGAGCAGTACTTC
CASSLEGYEQYF
>TRBV12-3/TRBV12-4|TRBJ2-5|TRBD1|few
TGTGCCAGCACTTCCGGGACAGGGGTTCTGGAGACCCAGTACTTC
CASTSGTGVLETQYF
>TRBV12-3/TRBV12-4|TRBJ2-1|.|few
TGTGCCAGCGGAGAGTTAGGATTTAATGAGCAGTTCTTC
CASGELGFNEQFF
>TRBV29-1|TRBJ2-1|TRBD2|.
TGCAGCGTTATCATAGCGGGAGAAAGGATTTTCTTC
CSVIIAGERIFF
>TRBV28|TRBJ1-5|.|few
TGTGCCAGCAGTCCCCCTGGGGGGCTTGGCAATCAGCCCCAGCATTTT
CASSPPGGLGNQPQHF
>TRBV29-1|TRBJ2-1|.|few
TGCAGCGTTGAAGGGCCAGGCGGCTACAATGAGCAGTTCTTC
CSVEGPGGYNEQFF
>TRBV16|TRBJ2-1|.|.
TGTGCCAGCAGCCGTGAAGGGACCCCCCTCAATGAGCAGTTCTTC
CASSREGTPLNEQFF
>TRBV20-1|TRBJ1-1|.|few
TGCAGTGCCCCCGGGGGGACACTGAACACTGAAGCTTTCTTT
CSAPGGTLNTEAFF
>TRBV20-1|TRBJ2-7|.|.
TGCAGTGCAAACCGGGGCGACTACGAGCAGTACTTC
CSANRGDYEQYF
>TRBV10-3|TRBJ2-1|TRBD2|.
TGTGCCATCAGTGAGGCGGTACTTCTAGCGGGTAACTCCAATGAGCAGTTCTTC
CAISEAVLLAGNSNEQFF
>TRBV20-1|TRBJ1-5|.|few
TGCAGTGCTAGCCCGGGACGGGGGACGCCCCAGCATTTT
CSASPGRGTPQHF
>TRBV9|TRBJ1-2|.|many
TGTGCCAGCAGCGTAGGAGGGGAAAGGTATGGCTACACCTTC
CASSVGGERYGYTF
>TRBV20-1|TRBJ2-7|.|few
TGCAGTGCTAGAGATGGTCGGCGGGTAAGGTACGAGCAGTACTTC
CSARDGRRVRYEQYF